Listed below are T cell receptor beta chains from one sample, sequenced in a study of PD-1 blockade in classical Hodgkin lymphoma. Assay used: immunoSEQ multiplex PCR; TCRdb lists only in-frame clones, some missing. The sample carries over 35,000 clones, 80% recorded once. The source material was peripheral blood mononuclear cells (PBMCs), sampled before the second cycle of nivolumab. The source is a human donor with classical Hodgkin lymphoma. The CDR3 runs from the conserved cysteine through the conserved F or W. The D gene is left open where the match is weak. Clone size appears in some rows only: once, few, many, or a class for an expanded clone.

TRBJ2-2 TRBV9 . . CASSVSQGGGELFF TGTGCCAGCAGCGTCAGTCAAGGGGGTGGGGAGCTGTTTTTT
TRBJ2-7 TRBV11-2 . . CASSHSKGGSINEQYF TGTGCCAGCAGCCATTCTAAGGGGGGCTCAATCAACGAGCAGTACTTC
TRBJ2-4 TRBV7-3 . . CASSFVEAKNIQYF TGTGCCAGCAGCTTTGTAGAAGCCAAAAACATTCAGTACTTC
TRBJ1-2 TRBV7-2 . . CASSPSGGQGYTF TGTGCCAGCAGCCCCTCCGGCGGGCAAGGCTACACCTTC
TRBJ1-5 TRBV2 few . CASNPQGANQPQHF TGTGCCAGCAACCCACAGGGCGCCAATCAGCCCCAGCATTTT
TRBJ2-1 TRBV10-1 . . CASSDSGSSSYNEQFF TGCGCCAGCAGTGATTCCGGGTCAAGCTCCTACAATGAGCAGTTCTTC
TRBJ2-3 TRBV19 . TRBD2 CASSTQGLAVTDTQYF TGTGCCAGTAGCACACAAGGACTAGCGGTCACAGATACGCAGTATTTT
TRBJ2-1 TRBV11-2 once . CASSLGQVRNEQFF TGTGCCAGCAGCTTAGGACAGGTGCGCAATGAGCAGTTCTTC
TRBJ1-3 TRBV19 . . CASRIHHNSGNTIYF TGTGCCAGTAGAATACACCATAACTCTGGAAACACCATATATTTT
TRBJ2-1 TRBV19 . TRBD2 CASGIAGWDYNEQFF TGTGCCAGCGGGATAGCGGGGTGGGACTACAATGAGCAGTTCTTC
TRBJ2-6 TRBV5-1 . . CASSLQGGSSGANVLTF TGCGCCAGCAGCTTACAGGGAGGGTCCTCTGGGGCCAACGTCCTGACTTTC
TRBJ1-2 TRBV7-2 few . CASQRGRDYGYTF TGTGCCAGCCAGAGGGGCAGAGACTATGGCTACACCTTC
TRBJ2-5 TRBV30 . . CAWSVLSETQYF TGTGCCTGGAGTGTACTTAGTGAGACCCAGTACTTC
TRBJ2-2 TRBV7-6 medium-sized . CASSRGQFTGELFF TGTGCCAGCAGTCGAGGACAGTTCACCGGGGAGCTGTTTTTT
TRBJ2-7 TRBV9 . TRBD1 CASSVEDRVDEQYF TGTGCCAGCAGCGTAGAGGACAGGGTGGACGAGCAGTACTTC
TRBJ1-2 TRBV5-1 . . CASSLLAGGATNYGYTF TGCGCCAGCAGCTTGTTGGCGGGGGGGGCAACTAACTATGGCTACACCTTC
TRBJ2-5 TRBV7-2 . TRBD2 CASSLALAGGPETQYF TGTGCCAGCAGCTTAGCTCTAGCGGGGGGTCCAGAGACCCAGTACTTC
TRBJ2-5 TRBV2 . TRBD2 CASSEGLAGGPPETQYF TGTGCCAGCAGTGAAGGGCTAGCGGGGGGGCCGCCAGAGACCCAGTACTTC
TRBJ1-2 TRBV6-6 . . CASMKGVDGYTF TGTGCCAGCATGAAAGGGGTTGATGGCTACACCTTC
TRBJ2-1 TRBV5-1 . . CASSLTSTNEQFF TGCGCCAGCAGCTTGACTAGCACCAATGAGCAGTTCTTC
TRBJ2-7 TRBV5-1 . . CASSLGGNSYEQYF TGCGCCAGCAGCTTGGGGGGGAATTCCTACGAGCAGTACTTC
TRBJ1-1 TRBV27 . TRBD1 CASSFRQGMNGEAFF TGTGCCAGCAGTTTTAGACAGGGGATGAACGGAGAAGCTTTCTTT